The 8 T cell receptor beta chains reported below all come from one sample, sequenced in a study of T cells in localized non-small cell lung cancer. The protocol was immunoSEQ multiplex PCR, while the TCRdb copy is restricted to in-frame clones and leaves out a portion. Here the sample spans about 70,000 clones, approximately 87% being singletons. The starting material was peripheral blood, obtained before any cancer treatment. These receptors were taken from a male donor aged 60 or over with stage III squamous cell lung carcinoma.

This sequence joins TRBV19 and TRBJ2-2, with D possibly matching TRBD2 (5 bases). CDR1 is LNHDA and CDR2 is SQIVND in the germline V gene (reference sequence). The CDR3 loop spans 12 amino acids. V dropped 4 bases and J dropped 7 bases, with 7 bases sitting between them. CDR3 bases: TGTGCCAGTAGTAGCGGGTTCGGGGAGCTGTTTTTT. Translating it yields CASSSGFGELFF.

This clone was recorded only once. The rearrangement links TRBV11-3 to TRBJ2-3; D possibly matches TRBD1 or TRBD2 (5 bases each). The length of the CDR3 is 16 residues. Per the germline V gene, CDR1 is SGHNT and CDR2 is YENEEA. V lost 4 bases to trimming and J lost 5 bases, with 19 bases between them. The CDR3 nucleotides read TGTGCCAGCAGCTCGGGACCTGGGGGAATCGTAGATACGCAGTATTTT. This codes for CASSSGPGGIVDTQYF.

This rearrangement joins TRBV30 to TRBJ1-6; D is ambiguous. Germline CDR1 reads GTSNPN; CDR2 reads SVGIG (reference sequence). V dropped 0 bases and J dropped 9 bases, with 6 bases sitting between them. The CDR3 length is 12 residues. Here the CDR3 reads CAWSVGLSPLHF. DNA of the CDR3: TGTGCCTGGAGTGTAGGACTTTCACCCCTCCACTTT.

J is TRBJ1-6 and V is TRBV2; D remains ambiguous. Germline lookup yields CDR1 SNHLY and CDR2 FYNNEI. The CDR3 is 15 residues long. Trimming cost V 1 base and J 6 bases, with 10 bases left between them. The CDR3 bases are TGTGCCAGCAGTGAAGTCGGGGAGGCTAATTCACCCCTCCACTTT. Translating gives CASSEVGEANSPLHF.

The genes are TRBV7-9 and TRBJ2-2, with 7 positions matching TRBD1. The ends lost 7 bases at V and 5 bases at J; junction bases unmatched: 7. Germline-derived CDR1 and CDR2 are SEHNR and FQNEAQ (reference sequence). This CDR3 has 14 residues. CDR3 in DNA: TGTGCCAGCAACCGGGACAGCAGGACCGGGGAGCTGTTTTTT. Its translation: CASNRDSRTGELFF.

The chain is built from TRBV6-5 and TRBJ1-2, with D perhaps matching TRBD1 (6 bases). The CDR3 totals 15 residues. The V gene's germline CDR1 is MNHEY and CDR2 SVGAGI. V was cut by 2 bases and J by 8 bases, with 18 bases left in between. The CDR3: CASSYPTREGHGYTF. CDR3 nucleotides: TGTGCCAGCAGTTACCCCACCAGGGAGGGACACGGCTACACCTTC.

This clone was recorded many times. This chain connects TRBV5-5 to TRBJ1-5, with TRBD1 matching over 9 bases. Per germline, CDR1 SGHKS and CDR2 YYEKEE (reference sequence). This CDR3 spans 15 amino acids. V dropped 3 bases and J dropped 5; count of bases not matched to a gene: 6. The DNA for the CDR3 is TGTGCCAGCAGCTCGACAGGGGGAACTGATCAGCCCCAGCATTTT. Its protein is CASSSTGGTDQPQHF.

This clone was seen just once. This chain links TRBV2 with TRBJ1-2, with a possible D match to TRBD1 (5 bases). Germline values: CDR1 SNHLY, CDR2 FYNNEI. Trimming took 2 bases from V and 0 from J, leaving 10 bases between them. CDR3 length: 15 residues. CDR3 in amino acids: CASSENPGPNYGYTF. As DNA, the CDR3 is TGTGCCAGCAGTGAAAATCCGGGGCCTAACTATGGCTACACCTTC.